The rows below give T cell receptor beta chains drawn from one sample of a study of cytomegalovirus exposure and HLA in healthy donors. The data were produced by immunoSEQ multiplex PCR, yet TCRdb's version contains in-frame clones alone and is incomplete. The sample consists of some 140,000 clones, roughly 80% of them appearing once. Sequencing was done on a sample of PBMCs. The receptors originated from a man under 40 in good health and CMV-seronegative. CDR3s include the opening cysteine and the closing phenylalanine or tryptophan. The D gene is left open where the match is weak. Some rows mark clone size as missing; the rest say once, few, many or name a class of expanded clone.

cdr3_nt	cdr3_aa	v_call	cdr3_length	j_call	d_call	clone_size
TGTGCCAGCAGTTCCCCGGGACAGGGGCGCGGCTACACCTTC	CASSSPGQGRGYTF	TRBV27	14	TRBJ1-2	TRBD1	NA
TGTGCCAGCAGTTTCGCATCGACAGGGGTGAGCACTGAAGCTTTCTTT	CASSFASTGVSTEAFF	TRBV27	16	TRBJ1-1	TRBD1	NA
TGCAGTGCTAGATCCGGGACTTTTCGCTTTTTT	CSARSGTFRFF	TRBV20-1	11	TRBJ1-5	NA	NA
TGTGCCAGCAGTTACCGTGGGGAGCTAGATTCACCCCTCCACTTT	CASSYRGELDSPLHF	TRBV6-6	15	TRBJ1-6	NA	NA
TGTGCCAGCAGACGTTTACAGGGGAACCCAAGTTCACCCCTCCACTTT	CASRRLQGNPSSPLHF	TRBV7-2	16	TRBJ1-6	TRBD1	NA
TGTGCCAGCAGTGAATTCGGCAGGGGGGATCAGCCCCAGCATTTT	CASSEFGRGDQPQHF	TRBV6-1	15	TRBJ1-5	TRBD1	NA
TGTGCCAGCAGCCAAGCAACACGATCAGCTTTCTTT	CASSQATRSAFF	TRBV14	12	TRBJ1-1	NA	NA
TGTGCCAGCGGACGCCCCGGGACTAGCGGGTTATACGAGCAGTACTTC	CASGRPGTSGLYEQYF	TRBV28	16	TRBJ2-7	TRBD2	NA
TGTGCCAGCAGTTTTCGCAGGACCTACGAGCAGTACTTC	CASSFRRTYEQYF	TRBV27	13	TRBJ2-7	NA	once
TGTGCCACCCGTAGGGGAACCCCCACAGATACGCAGTATTTT	CATRRGTPTDTQYF	TRBV27	14	TRBJ2-3	NA	NA
TGTGCCAGCAGCCAGGGGTCGGACATTCAGTACTTC	CASSQGSDIQYF	TRBV5-6	12	TRBJ2-4	NA	few
TGTGCCATCAGTGGACAGGGGGCCTCATCGGCGGGCGAGCAGTACTTC	CAISGQGASSAGEQYF	TRBV10-3	16	TRBJ2-7	TRBD1	NA
TGTGCCAGCAGCAAGACAGGTGGCACTGAAGCTTTCTTT	CASSKTGGTEAFF	TRBV5-6	13	TRBJ1-1	NA	few
TGTGCCGGGGGAAGGACAGGGGACGAGCAGTACTTC	CAGGRTGDEQYF	TRBV7-9	12	TRBJ2-7	TRBD1	NA
TGTGCCAGCAGCTTAGACGCGGGGGCGAGCACTGAAGCTTTCTTT	CASSLDAGASTEAFF	TRBV7-2	15	TRBJ1-1	NA	few
TGTGCCAGCAGCTTAACTAGCGGGGCTACAGATACGCAGTATTTT	CASSLTSGATDTQYF	TRBV7-7	15	TRBJ2-3	TRBD2	NA
TGTGCCAGCAGCCGGGACTTGAGGACAGGGGAACACGAGCAGTACTTC	CASSRDLRTGEHEQYF	TRBV28	16	TRBJ2-7	TRBD1	NA
TGTGCCAGCAGTCTAAAGACAGGGATCGATAACTATGGCTACACCTTC	CASSLKTGIDNYGYTF	TRBV11-2	16	TRBJ1-2	TRBD1	NA
TGTGCCTGGAGTGGAAAGGGGCTGAACACTGAAGCTTTCTTT	CAWSGKGLNTEAFF	TRBV30	14	TRBJ1-1	NA	NA
TGTGCCTGGAGTCCGGGACTAGCGGGAGCCCTTGAGACCCAGTACTTC	CAWSPGLAGALETQYF	TRBV30	16	TRBJ2-5	TRBD2	NA
TGTGCCAGCAGCTTAGAAATCATTGGCGGGAGATCCGAGCAGTACTTC	CASSLEIIGGRSEQYF	TRBV7-9	16	TRBJ2-7	TRBD2	NA
TGTGCCAGCAGCTTGCAGGGATACTACAATGAGCAGTTCTTC	CASSLQGYYNEQFF	TRBV5-6	14	TRBJ2-1	NA	NA
TGTGCCACCAGCAGAGGCGGGACAGAGGGTGGCTATGAGCAGTTCTTC	CATSRGGTEGGYEQFF	TRBV15	16	TRBJ2-1	NA	NA
TGCGCCAGCAGCCAAGATATGCGGCTAGCGGGAGGGCCTCGGGAGACCCAGTACTTC	CASSQDMRLAGGPRETQYF	TRBV4-1	19	TRBJ2-5	TRBD2	once
TGTGCCAGCAGTAACGTCCCGGGACTAGCGAAGTTCTTC	CASSNVPGLAKFF	TRBV27	13	TRBJ2-1	TRBD2	NA
TGTGCCAGTAGTATACAGGGTGGGCTGAAGACTGAAGCTTTCTTT	CASSIQGGLKTEAFF	TRBV19	15	TRBJ1-1	NA	NA
TGTGCCAGCAGTTTAGGCGGGACAGGTGGAGGCTACACCTTC	CASSLGGTGGGYTF	TRBV28	14	TRBJ1-2	TRBD1	once
TGTGCCAGCAGCTTAGGAGGGACAACGATCCACGAGCAGTACTTC	CASSLGGTTIHEQYF	TRBV7-6	15	TRBJ2-7	NA	NA
TGCGCCAGCAGCTTGGCCGGATCGGGGTGGAATGAGCAGTTCTTC	CASSLAGSGWNEQFF	TRBV5-1	15	TRBJ2-1	NA	NA
TGCAGCGTTGCCGGAGGTAGCGGCTACAATGAGCAGTTCTTC	CSVAGGSGYNEQFF	TRBV29-1	14	TRBJ2-1	NA	NA
TGTGCCAGCAGCCCCGCGGGGGGGGAGACCCAGTACTTC	CASSPAGGETQYF	TRBV5-4	13	TRBJ2-5	TRBD2	NA
TGCGCCAGCAGCTTGGAGGGGCGTACAAGCTCCTACAATGAGCAGTTCTTC	CASSLEGRTSSYNEQFF	TRBV5-1	17	TRBJ2-1	NA	NA
TGTGCCTGCCTACCTAGAAGGTTGGAAGAGACCCAGTACTTC	CACLPRRLEETQYF	TRBV27	14	TRBJ2-5	NA	NA
TGTGCCAGCAGCAGATGGGACAGGGATACGCAGTATTTT	CASSRWDRDTQYF	TRBV9	13	TRBJ2-3	TRBD1	NA
TGTGCCAGCGGACTCCGACTAGCGGGAGGCCACGAGCAGTACTTC	CASGLRLAGGHEQYF	TRBV5-6	15	TRBJ2-7	TRBD2	NA
TGTGCCAGCAGCCAACCAGGGTTAGGGGCTAATGAAAAACTGTTTTTT	CASSQPGLGANEKLFF	TRBV28	16	TRBJ1-4	NA	few
TGCAGCGTCCGAAGGCAGGAACAAGAGACCCAGTACTTC	CSVRRQEQETQYF	TRBV29-1	13	TRBJ2-5	NA	NA
TGTGCCAGCAGGTCAACAGGGCCAACACGGAATGAGCAGTTCTTC	CASRSTGPTRNEQFF	TRBV6-5	15	TRBJ2-1	NA	once
TGTGCCACCAGCGGAAAGGGGTACCATCAGCCCCAGCATTTT	CATSGKGYHQPQHF	TRBV15	14	TRBJ1-5	NA	NA
TGTGCTAGTGGCACCTGGGAGGTCTGGTCCGAGACCCAGTACTTC	CASGTWEVWSETQYF	TRBV12-5	15	TRBJ2-5	NA	NA
TGTGCCAGCAGTTACAAAGCGGGAGGAACCGGGGAGCTGTTTTTT	CASSYKAGGTGELFF	TRBV6-5	15	TRBJ2-2	TRBD2	NA